The TCR beta chain under discussion was sequenced for a study of T-cell memory formation after mild COVID-19. Each CDR3 protein is one row after TCRdb ran MiXCR on the 5' RACE reads. The table lists 350,000 to 500,000 distinct CDR3 sequences, around a quarter of them singletons, with roughly 14% in the top ten. Per germline, CDR1 SQVTM and CDR2 ANQGSEA. V was pared by 8 bases and J by 2 bases, with 19 bases between. The CDR3 spans 14 residues. The receptor's source is an adult woman who had mild COVID-19 (a few samples of this study predate the infection). Cell type and time point are not known. V is TRBV29-1 and J is TRBJ2-7; tentative D call: TRBD2 (7 bases). Sequencing used PBMCs or a T cell subset sorted from them (not recorded which). The CDR3 DNA is TGCAGCCATTGGGAGGGACAACCGACCTACGAGCAGTACTTC. It translates to CSHWEGQPTYEQYF.